Sequencing of this T cell receptor (beta chain) was carried out in a study of cytomegalovirus exposure and HLA in healthy donors. In the PCR, 60 Vbeta and 13 Jbeta primers were used. The assay was immunoSEQ multiplex PCR, and TCRdb's table has in-frame clones only and misses some. The repertoire consists of 150,000 to 200,000 clones, with 70% to 80% occurring once and the leading ten covering approximately 2.2%. Trimming left V 4 bases short and J 0 bases short, with 8 bases between. CDR3 size: 14 residues. Germline assignment: CDR1 SGDLS and CDR2 YYNGEE. The clonotype comes from a woman younger than 45 in good health and CMV-seropositive. The source material was PBMCs. The chain uses TRBV9 and TRBJ1-5; D might be TRBD1 (6 bases). CDR3 in amino acids: CASSLDSSNQPQHF. The CDR3 DNA sequence: TGTGCCAGCAGCCTGGACAGTAGCAATCAGCCCCAGCATTTT.